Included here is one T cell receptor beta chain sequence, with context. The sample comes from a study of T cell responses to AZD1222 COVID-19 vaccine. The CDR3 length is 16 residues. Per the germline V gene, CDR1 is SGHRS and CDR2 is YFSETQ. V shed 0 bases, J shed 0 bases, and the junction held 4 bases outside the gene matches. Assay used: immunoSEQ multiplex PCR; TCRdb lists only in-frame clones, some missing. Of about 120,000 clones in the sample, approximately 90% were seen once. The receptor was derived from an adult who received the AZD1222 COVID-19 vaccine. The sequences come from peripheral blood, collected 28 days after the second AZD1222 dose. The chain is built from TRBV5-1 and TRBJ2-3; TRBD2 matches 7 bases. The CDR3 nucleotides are TGCGCCAGCAGCTTGGGGGGAGGGACGAGCACAGATACGCAGTATTTT. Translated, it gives CASSLGGGTSTDTQYF.